This T cell receptor (beta chain) was sequenced in a study of human T cells and chemical hapten exposure. TCRdb itself ran the RACE reads through MiXCR, one entry per CDR3 protein. The table records approximately 89,000 distinct CDR3 sequences, about 6.3% of them present only once. Germline V gene data show CDR1 as SQVTM and CDR2 as ANQGSEA. V dropped 3 bases and J dropped 4 bases, with 9 bases sitting between them. CDR3 length equals 12 residues. To note about this clonotype: Its target is unknown.

Time point noted: patch test 2, 6 weeks after DPC sensitization. As for treatment: therapeutic diphenylcyclopropenone sensitization with weekly scalp DPC. Overall study findings and caveats: Clustering by CDR3 similarity yielded significantly more large clusters from expanded TCRs than controls.

This receptor was taken from a woman between 25 and 40 years old with alopecia areata. Some clones in this sample may be carry-over from other donors' samples. Sequences were derived from whole blood, sampled in connection with sensitization to the hapten diphenylcyclopropenone (DPC). This chain joins TRBV29-1 and TRBJ1-2, with D maybe TRBD1 (6 bases). This CDR3 is CSVEQGTYGYTF. The CDR3 DNA is TGCAGCGTTGAGCAGGGGACCTATGGCTACACCTTC.